The present T cell receptor beta chain was sequenced within a study of T cells in Graves' hyperthyroidism and ophthalmopathy (dated 2019 in TCRdb). Notes on the research overall: Peripheral blood samples were taken at the time of initial diagnosis, prior to any treatment. To identify TCR V-J signatures that set the groups apart, the researchers used a discovery cohort of 100 or so patients, made up of 43 with Graves' ophthalmopathy and 57 with stable Graves' hyperthyroidism. Whether ophthalmopathy could be predicted prospectively was tested in an independent validation cohort made up of fewer than 20 hyperthyroidism patients plus 17 patients who later progressed to ophthalmopathy. The roughly 100 discovery patients were divided at random into training and test sets in a 7:3 ratio. Thyroid tissue and blood T-cell repertoires from more than 5 Graves' hyperthyroidism patients were also compared in the study. After sampling, hyperthyroidism patients received methimazole starting at 30 mg daily, and ophthalmopathy patients received high-dose intravenous methylprednisolone. According to the paper, TCR Vbeta CDR3 sequencing was carried out on approximately 140 peripheral blood samples, which came from approximately 43 ophthalmopathy, around 74 hyperthyroidism and some 17 progressor patients. The full study reports these points: Sample size was not statistically predetermined, and blinding of investigators to group allocation was not performed. Blood samples also contained most of the expanded thyroid clonotypes (frequency above 0.001), which suggests that blood repertoires may reflect thyroid immune responses. Ophthalmopathy was separated from stable hyperthyroidism by a 13 V-J signature model, with over 85% sensitivity and about 81% specificity obtained in cross-validation and 80%/75% obtained in testing. During validation, the model predicted progression to ophthalmopathy a median of around six months ahead of onset, with more than 60% sensitivity and 72% to 80% specificity.

Stable Graves' hyperthyroidism was defined as no progression to ophthalmopathy during 18 months of follow-up. Hyperthyroidism patients were aged 18 to 65 years and newly diagnosed, with disease duration of less than 2 months. Exclusion was applied to patients with uncontrolled infections, other autoimmune diseases, pregnancy or lactation. Clinical symptoms, serum thyroxine and TRAb, thyroid ultrasound, and orbital computed tomography formed the basis for the diagnoses. PBMCs were isolated from 10 ml of fresh peripheral blood by Ficoll-Paque density gradient centrifugation. Total RNA was extracted using Trizol reagent, and RNA quality was assessed on an Agilent 2100 Bioanalyzer. Trimming leaves V shorter by 2 bases and J shorter by 0 bases, with the junction holding 8 bases beyond the gene matches. The CDR3 runs 16 amino acids, cysteine and phenylalanine included. Solely the CDR3 DNA is kept, with 48 bases framed from the first base. CDR1 and CDR2, looked up from the germline V gene (reference sequence), are GTSNPN and SVGIG.

The TCR beta CDR3 regions were amplified from RNA transcripts. A first-round RT-PCR of the TCR CDR3 used the HTBI primer set with the Qiagen OneStep RT-PCR kit. Libraries were constructed in a second round of multiplex PCR, after which size selection and purification were performed. Sequencing of the libraries was done on an Illumina HiSeq2000 using paired-end 100 bp reads. On the authors' methods: SOAPnuke was used to process the raw data, removing reads that contained adapters or uncalled bases, had a mean Phred below 15, or lacked an exact match to the constant primer or identifier. High-quality paired reads were merged using COPE v1.2.5, and each unique nucleotide sequence was defined as a clonotype. MiTCR v1.1 was used to align clonotypes to the IMGT TRBV, TRBD and TRBJ reference segments. The analysis was restricted to V-J combinations with a frequency above 0.0001, which together covered 99% to 99.2% of the repertoires. The TCS score was defined as the ratio of F50 (clonal expansion) to E x V (chaos), calculated using BLOSUM62-based TCRdist between CDR3 peptides within each V-J. Welch's t-statistics and random forest reduced several hundred V-J features to around 14, which were used in a naive Bayes classifier (R e1071). Using fastp at Q25 and MiXCR, TCRdb reprocessed the public reads and kept productive beta chains. When rows share a CDR3 protein, they turn into one entry using the most common DNA and genes. It is TCRdb's table, rather than the study itself, that gives the V and J calls and clone size. The sample table lists around 690,000 distinct CDR3 sequences, 17% of them with a count of one. The ten top clones hold about 14% of the sample.

This clonotype occurred many times. This clone's antigen is unknown. Base qualities were left out, and no much larger clone turns up one base away. Sequencing input: blood. This receptor was taken from a man over 45 with Graves' hyperthyroidism. This chain joins TRBV30 to TRBJ2-5; TRBD1 agrees with 8 junctional bases. The nucleotides are TGTGCCTGGAGTCCGCGGGACAGGCCCAACCAAGAGACCCAGTACTTC. This gives the protein CAWSPRDRPNQETQYF.